This entry is about one T cell receptor beta chain. Original processing methods: Estimation of nucleated cell counts relied on the amplification of reference gene primers. Repertoires were generated with immunoSEQ multiplex PCR, while TCRdb's copy carries only in-frame clones and drops some. That table gives V, J and clone size, and the DNA gave D and trimming. Here the sample spans 190,000 or so clones, 70% to 90% being singletons. These data originate in a study of blood T cell repertoires in COVID-19. Looking at the study overall: Samples of COVID-19 (acute and convalescent) were obtained from the United States, Italy and Spain. In each case, the material was cDNA or gDNA derived from T cells, B-cell-depleted T cells, or PBMCs.

The ends were cut back, 5 bases at V and 0 bases at J, with 17 bases in the middle. CDR3 size: 17 residues. CDR1 is SGHAT, CDR2 FQNNGV, per germline. Sequencing was carried out using peripheral blood. V is TRBV11-2 and J is TRBJ1-3; D is ambiguous. This TCR was sampled from a young woman with active or convalescent COVID-19. As DNA, the CDR3 is TGTGCCAGCAGCCTCGTCAGTTCTGGTCCCTCTGGAAACACCATATATTTT. Its protein product is CASSLVSSGPSGNTIYF.